The rows below give T cell receptor beta chains drawn from one sample of a study of technical replicates of blood from a handful of donors. Some clones are missing from TCRdb's copy, which holds only in-frame ones; the method was immunoSEQ multiplex PCR. Of fewer than 10,000 clones detected, 91% appear once; the ten largest clones hold nearly 9.5%. Sequenced material: PBMCs. All receptors derive from a human donor in good health. The CDR3 runs from the conserved cysteine through the conserved F or W.

j_gene: TRBJ2-2; v_gene: TRBV5-4; CDR3aa: CASRQGVNGELFF
j_gene: TRBJ2-1; v_gene: TRBV28; CDR3aa: CASSMTSGSYNEQFF
j_gene: TRBJ2-1; v_gene: TRBV2; CDR3aa: CASRSFGAGYNEQFF
j_gene: TRBJ1-5; v_gene: TRBV10-1; CDR3aa: CARRTRKGNGNQPQHF
j_gene: TRBJ1-1; v_gene: TRBV19; CDR3aa: CASSSGGVSTEAFF
j_gene: TRBJ2-7; v_gene: TRBV28; CDR3aa: CASSSSFWLGQGVPDEQYF
j_gene: TRBJ2-5; v_gene: TRBV28; CDR3aa: CASSPLTGGETQYF
j_gene: TRBJ1-5; v_gene: TRBV30; CDR3aa: CAWSSMGGQPQHF
j_gene: TRBJ2-7; v_gene: TRBV19; CDR3aa: CASSYQTGEYEQYF
j_gene: TRBJ2-7; v_gene: TRBV15; CDR3aa: CATSRGGQGAEEQYF